This T cell receptor (beta chain) emerged from a study of T cells in Graves' hyperthyroidism and ophthalmopathy. Whole-study results and caveats: A median around 6 months before onset, the model predicted ophthalmopathy. Blood also showed most of the thyroid clonotypes that were expanded above 0.001. Classification by a 13 V-J model distinguished ophthalmopathy from stable hyperthyroidism.

In this sample, this clonotype turned up once. Its antigen is as yet unknown. A read error may account for a junction end that differs from germline. Amplified TCR beta CDR3 regions derived from RNA transcripts. The TCR CDR3 was amplified in a first-round RT-PCR using the HTBI primer set. TCRdb fed the multiplex PCR reads into MiXCR, producing one record per CDR3 protein. The repertoire consists of about 640,000 distinct CDR3 sequences, with approximately 42% occurring once and the leading ten covering 6.5% to 9%. Used for diagnoses were clinical symptoms, serum thyroxine and TRAb, thyroid ultrasound and orbital computed tomography. Germline lookup yields CDR1 KGHDR and CDR2 SFDVKD. The CDR3 extends over 16 amino acids.

Input material: peripheral blood or thyroid tissue (not recorded which). This rearrangement joins TRBV24-1 to TRBJ1-5, with TRBD1 matching over 9 bases. The clonotype was recovered from an adult man with Graves' disease, either hyperthyroidism or ophthalmopathy (not recorded which). CDR3 in amino acids: CATSDTHTGGNRPQHF. CDR3 in DNA: TGTGCCACCAGTGATACCCATACAGGGGGCAATCGGCCCCAGCATTTT.